The clone carrying this TCR beta chain turned up a few times. Its cognate antigen is unknown. Constant-segment primers served in 5'RACE that generated TCR alpha and TCR beta cDNA libraries bearing sample barcodes and UMIs. TCRdb re-analysed the 5' RACE reads in MiXCR, keeping a single row per CDR3 protein. The sample has about 420,000 distinct CDR3 sequences, less than 25% seen once. V lost 5 bases and J lost 5, with 25 bases in between. The CDR3 length is 17 residues. Looked up from germline, CDR1 is MNHEY and CDR2 is SMNVEV (reference sequence). These data originate in a study of T-cell memory formation after mild COVID-19. The wider study: Clusters of TCRs were largely donor specific.

Study outcomes and limitations: That cross-reactive memory joined was suggested by some responding clones appearing in pre-infection memory.

The receptor's source is an adult woman who had mild COVID-19 (a few samples of this study predate the infection). Cell type and time point are not known. The rearrangement joins TRBV27 to TRBJ2-7; a weak D match, TRBD2 (6 bases). What was sequenced was PBMCs or a T cell subset sorted from them (not recorded which). In DNA form, the CDR3 reads TGTGCCAGCAGTCCCACAACCCCTCCGACTAGGGCGGACGAGCAGTACTTC. As protein: CASSPTTPPTRADEQYF.